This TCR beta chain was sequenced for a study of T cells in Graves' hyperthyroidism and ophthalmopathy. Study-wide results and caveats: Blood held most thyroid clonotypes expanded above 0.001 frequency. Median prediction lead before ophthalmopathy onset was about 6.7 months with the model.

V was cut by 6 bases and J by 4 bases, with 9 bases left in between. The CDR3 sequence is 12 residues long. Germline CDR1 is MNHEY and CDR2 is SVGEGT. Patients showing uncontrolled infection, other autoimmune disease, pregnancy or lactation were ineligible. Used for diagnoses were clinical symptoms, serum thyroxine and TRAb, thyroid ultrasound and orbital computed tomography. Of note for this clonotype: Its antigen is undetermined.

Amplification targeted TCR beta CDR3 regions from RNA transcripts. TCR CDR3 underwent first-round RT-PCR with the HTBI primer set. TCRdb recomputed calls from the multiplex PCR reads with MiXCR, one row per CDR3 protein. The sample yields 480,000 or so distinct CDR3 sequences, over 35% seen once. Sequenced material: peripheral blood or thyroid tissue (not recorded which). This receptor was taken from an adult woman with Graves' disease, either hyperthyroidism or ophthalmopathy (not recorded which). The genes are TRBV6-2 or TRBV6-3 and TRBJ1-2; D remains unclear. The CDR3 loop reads CASSARSYGYTF. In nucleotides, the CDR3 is TGTGCCAGCAGCGCCCGCAGCTATGGCTACACCTTC.